This TCR beta chain was profiled in a study of shared clonotypes between healthy human individuals. TCRdb's copy holds only in-frame clones and misses some; the assay was immunoSEQ multiplex PCR. The sample shows about 2 million clones, 85% to 95% of them seen only once. Trimming pared 0 bases from V and 2 bases from J, leaving 13 bases between. CDR3 length equals 16 residues. Germline values: CDR1 LNHNV, CDR2 YYDKDF (reference sequence). This chain uses TRBV15 with TRBJ1-2; tentatively, D is TRBD1 (6 bases). The sample comprised naive CD4+ T cells sorted from blood. Regarding subset: CD45RA+ positively selected. This TCR was recovered from a man between 18 and 35 years old in good health. CDR3 region: CATSRDEVQGNYGYTF. Written as DNA, the CDR3 is TGTGCCACCAGCAGAGATGAAGTTCAGGGGAACTATGGCTACACCTTC.